This T cell receptor beta chain was documented in a study of quantifying T cell responses using KT2 cells (dated by TCRdb to 2016 to 2017). Describing the broader study: RNA was DNase-treated and reverse transcribed with TCR alpha and beta constant-region primers, mostly using SuperScript III. The efficiency of the T4 ligation step under optimum conditions was estimated to be above 8%. PCR2 was run as a SYBR Green qPCR and stopped at a predetermined fluorescence threshold to avoid over-amplification.

Beyond this particular receptor, the publication reports: KT2 sequences were still detected at the lowest spike-in tested, roughly one KT2 cell per 100,000 PBMC. Over several orders of magnitude, the number of KT2 alpha and beta sequences rose linearly with the number of KT2 cells put in. Detection of KT2 sequences showed saturation at very high KT2 spike-in numbers. No side-by-side comparison of the pipeline with other TCR sequencing techniques was included in the study.

In this sample, this clonotype turned up many times. Its antigen is still unknown. Base qualities are not recorded, but no much larger clone differs from it by a single base. The library was built by means of UMI-ligation and nested PCR. A single-stranded oligonucleotide carrying the Illumina SP2 sequence and a UMI was ligated to the cDNA 3' end using T4 RNA ligase 1. PCR1 ran around 4 cycles (98°C 15 s, 69°C 30 s, 72°C 40 s); the beta primer was an equimolar mix of RC1.1 and RC1.2 covering TRBC1 and TRBC2. From PCR2 onward, TCR alpha and beta chains were processed separately, and sample indices and Illumina adaptors were added. The UMI was composed of 12 random nucleotides, arranged as two hexamers separated by a spacer, and was positioned after an 8-base spacer. Libraries were sequenced on an Illumina MiSeq with v2 2x251 paired-end chemistry, typically about twelve samples per run. To increase diversity, roughly 5-8% PhiX DNA was added to each sequencing library. Turning to the authors' computational methods: bcl2fastq converted raw reads to FASTQ, and Demultiplexor demultiplexed the reads by dual indices. V and J genes were assigned by Decombinator through tag matching that permitted a single base-pair mismatch. Collapsinator used UMIs to correct both sequencing errors and frequency errors arising from PCR heterogeneity. CDR3Translator converted Decombinator identifiers to nucleotide sequence, translated to amino acids, and extracted CDR3 using C- and N-terminal motifs. Each distinct KT2 TCR was counted as a cluster of KT2 sequences sharing one unique molecular identifier. TCRdb reanalyzed the raw reads on its own, using fastp at Q25 for trimming and MiXCR for clone calling, and kept in-frame beta chains. Every CDR3 protein is listed once, alongside the most common genes and DNA of its rows. The authors' filters were not applied to this entry. This sample has tens of thousands of distinct CDR3 sequences in its table, and around 10% of those were observed once. Clones ranked in the top ten supply more than 9% of the sample.

The CDR3 runs 17 residues from the cysteine to the phenylalanine. The CDR3 DNA has 51 bases and is translated from base 1. V is cut by 5 bases and J by 2 bases, and the space between the germline ends is 16 bases. Taken from the germline V gene, the CDR1 and CDR2 loops are SGHVS and FNYEAQ. Known numbers of KT2, a T cell clone whose TCR had been sequenced previously, were spiked into unfractionated PBMC to test the sensitivity and accuracy of the pipeline. A range of KT2-to-PBMC ratios was set up by mixing KT2 cells into a fixed number of PBMC. The rearranged segments are TRBV7-6 and TRBJ2-6, with TRBD1 tentatively as D gene (5 bases match). This sequence originates from a human donor. The sequenced sample was PBMCs spiked with cells of the T cell clone KT2. DNA sequence: TGTGCCAGCAGCGCTTCTCCCTCAGGGACTGGGGCCAACGTCCTGACTTTC. It specifies CASSASPSGTGANVLTF.